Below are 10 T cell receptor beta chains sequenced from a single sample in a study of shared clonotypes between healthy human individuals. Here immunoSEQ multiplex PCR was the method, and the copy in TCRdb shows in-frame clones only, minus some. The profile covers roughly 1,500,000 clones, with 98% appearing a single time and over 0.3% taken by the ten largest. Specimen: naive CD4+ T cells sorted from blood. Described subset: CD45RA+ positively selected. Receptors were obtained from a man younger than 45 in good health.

DNA of the CDR3: TGTGCTAGTGGACTCGGGGAGCGCTATGGCTACACCTTC. Encoded protein: CASGLGERYGYTF. The chain uses TRBV12-5 and TRBJ1-2; D is ambiguous. CDR3 size: 13 residues. Germline lookup yields CDR1 LGHNT and CDR2 FRNRAP. Trimming removed 6 bases at V and 4 bases at J, with 12 bases between.

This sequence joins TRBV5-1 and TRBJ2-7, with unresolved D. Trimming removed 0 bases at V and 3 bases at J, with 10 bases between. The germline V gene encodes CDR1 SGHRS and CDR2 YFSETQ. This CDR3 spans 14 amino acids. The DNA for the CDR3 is TGCGCCAGCAGCTTGGCCGTACTGGGCTACGAGCAGTACTTC. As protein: CASSLAVLGYEQYF.

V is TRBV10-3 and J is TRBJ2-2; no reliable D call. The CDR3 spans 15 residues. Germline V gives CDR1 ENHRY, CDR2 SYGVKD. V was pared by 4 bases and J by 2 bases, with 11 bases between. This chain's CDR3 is CAISVGQFNTGELFF. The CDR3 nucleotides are TGTGCCATCAGTGTCGGGCAGTTCAACACCGGGGAGCTGTTTTTT.

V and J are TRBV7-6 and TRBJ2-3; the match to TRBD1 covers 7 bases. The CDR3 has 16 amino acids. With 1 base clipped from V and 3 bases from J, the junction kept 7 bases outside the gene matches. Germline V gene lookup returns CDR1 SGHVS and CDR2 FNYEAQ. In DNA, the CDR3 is TGTGCCAGCAGCTTAGGAGGGGGCGCCGGGACAGATACGCAGTATTTT. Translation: CASSLGGGAGTDTQYF.

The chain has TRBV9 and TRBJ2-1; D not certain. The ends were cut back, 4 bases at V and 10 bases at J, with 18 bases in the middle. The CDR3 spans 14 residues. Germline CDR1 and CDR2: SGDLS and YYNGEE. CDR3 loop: CASSPRTMLGEQFF. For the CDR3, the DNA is TGTGCCAGCAGCCCTCGGACCATGTTAGGGGAGCAGTTCTTC.

The CDR3 DNA reads as TGTGCCAGCTCGGACGGGTGGGAGACCCAGTACTTC. It yields the protein CASSDGWETQYF. The chain joins TRBV18 to TRBJ2-5, with D uncertain. V shed 6 bases and J shed 5 bases, with 10 bases lying between them. The CDR3 sequence is 12 residues long. The germline V gene encodes CDR1 KGHSH and CDR2 LQKENI.

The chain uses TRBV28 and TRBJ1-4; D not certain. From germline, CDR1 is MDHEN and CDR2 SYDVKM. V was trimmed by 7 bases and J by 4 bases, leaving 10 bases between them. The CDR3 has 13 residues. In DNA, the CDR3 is TGTGCCAGCACGAGACCAATTAATGAAAAACTGTTTTTT. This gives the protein CASTRPINEKLFF.

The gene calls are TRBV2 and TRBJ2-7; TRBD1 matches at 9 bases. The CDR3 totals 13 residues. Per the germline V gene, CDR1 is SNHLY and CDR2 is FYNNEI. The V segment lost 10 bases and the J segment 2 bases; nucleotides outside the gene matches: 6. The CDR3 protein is CATGGQGPYEQYF. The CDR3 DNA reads TGTGCCACCGGAGGACAGGGGCCCTACGAGCAGTACTTC.

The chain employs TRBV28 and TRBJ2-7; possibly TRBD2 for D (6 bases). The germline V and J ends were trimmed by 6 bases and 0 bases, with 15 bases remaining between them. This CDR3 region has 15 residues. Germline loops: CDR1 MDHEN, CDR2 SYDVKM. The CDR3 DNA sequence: TGTGCCAGCAGACGCGGGGACTCTAGCTCCTACGAGCAGTACTTC. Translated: CASRRGDSSSYEQYF.

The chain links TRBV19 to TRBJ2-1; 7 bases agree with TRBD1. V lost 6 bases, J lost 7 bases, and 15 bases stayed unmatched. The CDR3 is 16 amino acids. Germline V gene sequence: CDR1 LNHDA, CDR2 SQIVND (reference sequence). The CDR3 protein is CASRKAGTALRNEQFF. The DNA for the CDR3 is TGTGCCAGTAGAAAAGCTGGGACAGCCCTTAGGAATGAGCAGTTCTTC.